This is a list of T cell receptor beta chains from one sample in a study of cytotoxic CD8 clonotypes in ibrutinib-treated CLL. Measured with immunoSEQ multiplex PCR; TCRdb has only the in-frame clones, and not every one. This table has roughly 150,000 clones, about 80% appearing once. The sample in question was PBMCs, obtained after 24 months of ibrutinib treatment. The receptors come from a human donor with chronic lymphocytic leukemia. The CDR3 runs from the conserved cysteine through the conserved F or W. Fields, in order: D gene, J gene, V gene, clone size, CDR3 DNA, CDR3 protein. D genes are given only for firm matches. The size field is filled for only some rows; it gives once, few, many or a size class.

d_gene: -; j_gene: TRBJ1-2; v_gene: TRBV7-9; abundance: -; CDR3nt: TGTGCCAGCAGCTTAGGACAGTACGATGGCTACACCTTC; CDR3aa: CASSLGQYDGYTF
d_gene: TRBD1; j_gene: TRBJ2-2; v_gene: TRBV13; abundance: -; CDR3nt: TGTGCCAGCAGCCGGCGACAGGGGGTTCTCGGGGAGCTGTTTTTT; CDR3aa: CASSRRQGVLGELFF
d_gene: -; j_gene: TRBJ1-2; v_gene: TRBV5-1; abundance: -; CDR3nt: TGCGCCAGCAGCTGGGGGACCTACGGTGATGGCTACACCTTC; CDR3aa: CASSWGTYGDGYTF
d_gene: -; j_gene: TRBJ2-7; v_gene: TRBV19; abundance: -; CDR3nt: TGTGCCAGTAGTCCCCGGACGGTATTGTCCTACGAGCAGTACTTC; CDR3aa: CASSPRTVLSYEQYF
d_gene: -; j_gene: TRBJ2-7; v_gene: TRBV5-6; abundance: once; CDR3nt: TGTGCCAGCAGCTTGGGGAGGGTGAACTTC; CDR3aa: CASSLGRVNF
d_gene: -; j_gene: TRBJ2-1; v_gene: TRBV5-1; abundance: -; CDR3nt: TGCGCCAGCAGCTCTGCGACGGTGCAGTTCTTC; CDR3aa: CASSSATVQFF
d_gene: -; j_gene: TRBJ1-2; v_gene: TRBV6-1; abundance: -; CDR3nt: TGTGCCAGCAGTCCGGACAGCTATGGCTACACCTTC; CDR3aa: CASSPDSYGYTF
d_gene: -; j_gene: TRBJ2-3; v_gene: TRBV7-2; abundance: -; CDR3nt: TGTGCCAGCAGCTTTTGGACCACAGATACGCAGTATTTT; CDR3aa: CASSFWTTDTQYF
d_gene: -; j_gene: TRBJ2-5; v_gene: TRBV5-6; abundance: -; CDR3nt: TGTGCCAGCAGCTTGCGGGAGACCCAGTACTTC; CDR3aa: CASSLRETQYF
d_gene: -; j_gene: TRBJ2-7; v_gene: TRBV5-6; abundance: -; CDR3nt: TGTGCCAGCAGCCCCTTCCGGGGGCTACCACCTTACGAGCAGTACTTC; CDR3aa: CASSPFRGLPPYEQYF
d_gene: -; j_gene: TRBJ1-1; v_gene: TRBV5-1; abundance: -; CDR3nt: TGCGCCAGCAGAGGGCTGAACACTGAAGCTTTCTTT; CDR3aa: CASRGLNTEAFF
d_gene: -; j_gene: TRBJ2-5; v_gene: TRBV5-1; abundance: -; CDR3nt: TGCGCCAGCAGCTTGAGGGCAGGGCGGGAGACCCAGTACTTC; CDR3aa: CASSLRAGRETQYF
d_gene: -; j_gene: TRBJ2-7; v_gene: TRBV30; abundance: -; CDR3nt: TGTGCCTGGAGTTCAGGGGCACGGTACGAGCAGTACTTC; CDR3aa: CAWSSGARYEQYF
d_gene: -; j_gene: TRBJ2-5; v_gene: TRBV18; abundance: -; CDR3nt: TGTGCCAGCTCACCGGGGGCGGGCGGTGAGACCCAGTACTTC; CDR3aa: CASSPGAGGETQYF
d_gene: TRBD1; j_gene: TRBJ1-6; v_gene: TRBV25-1; abundance: few; CDR3nt: TGTGCCAGCAGCAGGACAGGGGGCAATTCACCCCTCCACTTT; CDR3aa: CASSRTGGNSPLHF
d_gene: TRBD2; j_gene: TRBJ2-2; v_gene: TRBV13; abundance: few; CDR3nt: TGTGCCAGCAGCGGCCATTGGACTAGCGGGGCCACCGGGGAGCTGTTTTTT; CDR3aa: CASSGHWTSGATGELFF
d_gene: -; j_gene: TRBJ2-5; v_gene: TRBV7-2; abundance: once; CDR3nt: TGTGCCAGCAGCTGGCGCGGCGAAGAGACCCAGTACTTC; CDR3aa: CASSWRGEETQYF
d_gene: -; j_gene: TRBJ1-5; v_gene: TRBV6-1; abundance: -; CDR3nt: TGTGCCAGCAGTGAAGGGAATTGGGGAGACCAGCCCCAGCATTTT; CDR3aa: CASSEGNWGDQPQHF
d_gene: -; j_gene: TRBJ2-7; v_gene: TRBV5-8; abundance: once; CDR3nt: TGTGCCAGCAGCACAAAGCTGGGCTCAACCCTTTTC; CDR3aa: CASSTKLGSTLF
d_gene: TRBD2; j_gene: TRBJ2-7; v_gene: TRBV7-9; abundance: once; CDR3nt: TGTGCCAGCAGCTTAACTCCCCGGGGGGGGAGCTCCTACGAGCAGTACTTC; CDR3aa: CASSLTPRGGSSYEQYF
d_gene: -; j_gene: TRBJ2-4; v_gene: TRBV7-2; abundance: -; CDR3nt: TGTGCCAGCAACCCCGGAGGGGGCGGCATTCAGTACTTC; CDR3aa: CASNPGGGGIQYF
d_gene: TRBD1; j_gene: TRBJ2-2; v_gene: TRBV7-9; abundance: once; CDR3nt: TGTGCCAGCAGCCCCTCGGACAGGGGCCGGGGGCTGTTTTTT; CDR3aa: CASSPSDRGRGLFF
d_gene: -; j_gene: TRBJ2-2; v_gene: TRBV5-1; abundance: many; CDR3nt: TGCGCCAGCACTTTTACCGGGGAGCTGTTTTTT; CDR3aa: CASTFTGELFF
d_gene: -; j_gene: TRBJ1-5; v_gene: TRBV28; abundance: -; CDR3nt: TGTGCCAGCACCCCGCGGGGGGACCCCGCGGGGGCCCAGCATTTT; CDR3aa: CASTPRGDPAGAQHF
d_gene: -; j_gene: TRBJ1-1; v_gene: TRBV5-6; abundance: -; CDR3nt: TGTGCCAGCAGCTTGGTGGGGGTCCCGGGGACTGAAGCTTTCTTT; CDR3aa: CASSLVGVPGTEAFF
d_gene: -; j_gene: TRBJ2-1; v_gene: TRBV13; abundance: -; CDR3nt: TGTGCCAGCAGCTCAGGGGAGAATGAGCAGTTCTTC; CDR3aa: CASSSGENEQFF
d_gene: -; j_gene: TRBJ1-1; v_gene: TRBV21-1; abundance: -; CDR3nt: TGTGCCAGCAGCAAAGCGGGCAGGGGGACTGAAGCTTTCTTT; CDR3aa: CASSKAGRGTEAFF
d_gene: -; j_gene: TRBJ2-7; v_gene: TRBV6-5; abundance: -; CDR3nt: TGTGCCAGCAGGGTGGCCTACGAGCAGTACTTC; CDR3aa: CASRVAYEQYF
d_gene: -; j_gene: TRBJ1-2; v_gene: TRBV4-3; abundance: -; CDR3nt: TGCGCCAGCAGCCAAGATGGTCCGGGCCCTAACTATGGCTACACCTTC; CDR3aa: CASSQDGPGPNYGYTF
d_gene: TRBD1; j_gene: TRBJ1-3; v_gene: TRBV18; abundance: -; CDR3nt: TGTGCCAGCTCACCCCCCGGGACAGGGAGCACCATATATTTT; CDR3aa: CASSPPGTGSTIYF
d_gene: TRBD2; j_gene: TRBJ2-4; v_gene: TRBV7-2; abundance: -; CDR3nt: TGTGCCAGCAGCTTAGTTGGGACTAGCGGGGCCAACATTCAGTACTTC; CDR3aa: CASSLVGTSGANIQYF
d_gene: TRBD2; j_gene: TRBJ2-2; v_gene: TRBV6-5; abundance: -; CDR3nt: TGTGCCAGCAGCCGCGGGGGGAACACCGGGGAGCTGTTTTTT; CDR3aa: CASSRGGNTGELFF
d_gene: -; j_gene: TRBJ1-1; v_gene: TRBV30; abundance: -; CDR3nt: TGTGCCTGGAGTGTACTAGTAAACACTGAAGCTTTCTTT; CDR3aa: CAWSVLVNTEAFF
d_gene: -; j_gene: TRBJ1-4; v_gene: TRBV13; abundance: few; CDR3nt: TGTGCCAGCAGCTGGGGCAGGGGTGAAAAACTGTTTTTT; CDR3aa: CASSWGRGEKLFF
d_gene: -; j_gene: TRBJ1-1; v_gene: TRBV5-1; abundance: -; CDR3nt: TGCGCCAGCAGGCCCCGGACAGATCACACTGAAGCTTTCTTT; CDR3aa: CASRPRTDHTEAFF
d_gene: -; j_gene: TRBJ1-5; v_gene: TRBV28; abundance: few; CDR3nt: TGTGCCAGCAGCCCACCTGTCCGCAATCAGCCCCAGCATTTT; CDR3aa: CASSPPVRNQPQHF
d_gene: -; j_gene: TRBJ1-2; v_gene: TRBV30; abundance: -; CDR3nt: TGTGCCTGGAGTGAGTTGGCGGAGGGTTATGGCTACACCTTC; CDR3aa: CAWSELAEGYGYTF
d_gene: -; j_gene: TRBJ1-1; v_gene: TRBV10-3; abundance: -; CDR3nt: TGTGCCACCACGGGACCGGGTTTCCCAGCTTTCTTT; CDR3aa: CATTGPGFPAFF
d_gene: -; j_gene: TRBJ1-2; v_gene: TRBV7-9; abundance: -; CDR3nt: TGTGCCAGCAGCTTACGGAGTCAGGCTAATGGCTACACCTTC; CDR3aa: CASSLRSQANGYTF
d_gene: -; j_gene: TRBJ1-6; v_gene: TRBV30; abundance: -; CDR3nt: TGTGCCTGGACAGGGGCAGCGCAAATTGATTCACCCCTCCACTTT; CDR3aa: CAWTGAAQIDSPLHF
d_gene: -; j_gene: TRBJ2-1; v_gene: TRBV28; abundance: -; CDR3nt: TGTGCCAGCAGTCCCCCCGTTGTGTATGAGCAGTTCTTC; CDR3aa: CASSPPVVYEQFF
d_gene: -; j_gene: TRBJ2-7; v_gene: TRBV28; abundance: -; CDR3nt: TGTGCCAGCAGCTCACGGCCCTACGAGCAGTACTTC; CDR3aa: CASSSRPYEQYF
d_gene: -; j_gene: TRBJ2-7; v_gene: TRBV30; abundance: -; CDR3nt: TGTGCCTGGAGCAGGGCCCTGGAGCAGTACTTC; CDR3aa: CAWSRALEQYF
d_gene: -; j_gene: TRBJ2-1; v_gene: TRBV6-4; abundance: -; CDR3nt: TGTGCCAGCAGTGTGGGCGATGAGCAGTTCTTC; CDR3aa: CASSVGDEQFF
d_gene: TRBD2; j_gene: TRBJ2-3; v_gene: TRBV14; abundance: -; CDR3nt: TGTGCCAGCAGCTCTCTAGCGGGAGGAGGCACAGATACGCAGTATTTT; CDR3aa: CASSSLAGGGTDTQYF
d_gene: -; j_gene: TRBJ2-3; v_gene: TRBV28; abundance: once; CDR3nt: TGTGCCAGCAGAGGGGCTGCGGTAGATACGCAGTATTTT; CDR3aa: CASRGAAVDTQYF
d_gene: TRBD2; j_gene: TRBJ2-5; v_gene: TRBV5-4; abundance: -; CDR3nt: TGTGCCAGCAGCTTGGGGGGTAGCGGGAGTCCTGAGACCCAGTACTTC; CDR3aa: CASSLGGSGSPETQYF
d_gene: -; j_gene: TRBJ1-1; v_gene: TRBV30; abundance: -; CDR3nt: TGTGCCTGGGCCCAGGGGAACACTGAAGCTTTCTTT; CDR3aa: CAWAQGNTEAFF
d_gene: -; j_gene: TRBJ2-1; v_gene: TRBV11-2; abundance: -; CDR3nt: TGTGCCAGCAGCTCGGGAGGGGACAGGTTTGGCGAGCAGTTCTTC; CDR3aa: CASSSGGDRFGEQFF
d_gene: -; j_gene: TRBJ2-7; v_gene: TRBV28; abundance: -; CDR3nt: TGTGCCAGCGGACAATACGAGCAGTACTTC; CDR3aa: CASGQYEQYF
d_gene: -; j_gene: TRBJ2-5; v_gene: TRBV9; abundance: -; CDR3nt: TGTGCCAGCAGCCCCCCGGCCGTGCAAGAGACCCAGTACTTC; CDR3aa: CASSPPAVQETQYF
d_gene: -; j_gene: TRBJ2-3; v_gene: TRBV7-9; abundance: -; CDR3nt: TGTGCCAGCAGCTCAGGGCTGACAAGGGGTACGCAGTATTTT; CDR3aa: CASSSGLTRGTQYF